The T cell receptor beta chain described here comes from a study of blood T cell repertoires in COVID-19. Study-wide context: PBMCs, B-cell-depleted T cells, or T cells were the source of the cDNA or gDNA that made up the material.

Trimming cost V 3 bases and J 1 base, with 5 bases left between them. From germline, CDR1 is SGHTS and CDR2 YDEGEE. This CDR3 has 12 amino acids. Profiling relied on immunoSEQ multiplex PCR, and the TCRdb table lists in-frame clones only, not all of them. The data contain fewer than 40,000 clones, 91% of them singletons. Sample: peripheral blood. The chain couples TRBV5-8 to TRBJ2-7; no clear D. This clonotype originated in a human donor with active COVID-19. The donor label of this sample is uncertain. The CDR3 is CASSSVSYEQYF. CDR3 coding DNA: TGTGCCAGCAGCTCGGTATCCTACGAGCAGTACTTC.